Below are 9 T cell receptor beta chains sequenced from a single sample in a study of persistence of HIV-infected CD4 T cells. The stimulus was lysate of CMV-infected fibroblasts, about 10 ug/mL. Memory cells lacking CD40L and CD69 with high CD45RO were sorted. This was the immunoSEQ version 4 assay in survey mode. Data came from immunoSEQ multiplex PCR; TCRdb stores just in-frame clones and leaves some out. The top ten hold about 6% of the sample, which has fewer than 40,000 clones, roughly 82% seen once. Antigens of these TCRs are unknown. This specimen consisted of CD4+ T cells sorted from PBMCs after approximately 20-hour stimulation, obtained from a patient who received antiretroviral therapy. All receptors come from an adult woman with HIV who was CMV-seropositive.

The chain carries TRBV6-5 and TRBJ1-4; D possibly corresponds to TRBD1 (6 bases). Germline values: CDR1 MNHEY, CDR2 SVGAGI. CDR3 size: 14 residues. V was trimmed by 6 bases and J by 8 bases, leaving 16 bases between them. This CDR3 is CASRTTRGGEKLFF. The CDR3 nucleotides read TGTGCCAGCAGAACGACAAGGGGGGGCGAAAAACTGTTTTTT.

This CDR3 is CASSPGNYGYTF. CDR3 sequence (DNA): TGTGCCAGCAGCCCGGGGAACTATGGCTACACCTTC. This chain links TRBV7-2 with TRBJ1-2; no definite D call. Trimming cost V 5 bases and J 2 bases, with 6 bases left between them. In germline, CDR1 is SGHTA, CDR2 FQGNSA. The CDR3 is 12 residues long.

This sequence joins TRBV7-2 and TRBJ1-5, with D uncertain. CDR1 and CDR2 from the germline V gene are SGHTA and FQGNSA. CDR3 size: 15 residues. The V end was cut by 1 base, the J end by 7 bases, with 14 bases between. CDR3 loop: CASSLGRTGGQPQHF. CDR3 nucleotide sequence: TGTGCCAGCAGCTTAGGTCGGACCGGAGGGCAGCCCCAGCATTTT.

The rearrangement joins TRBV5-1 to TRBJ2-3; TRBD2 matches at 14 bases. The trim removed 4 bases at V and 4 bases at J, leaving 29 bases unmatched. The V gene's germline CDR1 is SGHRS and CDR2 YFSETQ. The CDR3 spans 24 residues. DNA for the CDR3: TGCGCCAGCAGCCTACGCCGACTAGCGGGGGGGCCTGATCGTCTTCTGCCAACCGCAGATACGCAGTATTTT. As protein: CASSLRRLAGGPDRLLPTADTQYF.

The V and J genes are TRBV7-2 and TRBJ1-2; D remains unclear. The CDR3 has 13 residues. With 2 bases removed from V and 8 bases from J, the gap between germline ends came to 12 bases. Looked up from germline, CDR1 is SGHTA and CDR2 is FQGNSA. The CDR3 sequence: CASSLWEGEGYTF. The CDR3 DNA follows: TGTGCCAGCAGCTTATGGGAGGGAGAGGGCTACACCTTC.

This sequence joins TRBV5-1 and TRBJ1-6; tentatively, D is TRBD1 (6 bases). The CDR3 consists of 16 residues. The V gene's germline CDR1 is SGHRS and CDR2 YFSETQ. Trimming shortened V by 3 bases and J by 6 bases, and 16 bases separated the two germline ends. CDR3 in DNA: TGCGCCAGCAGCTCAGAACCCACAGGGCGTAATTCACCCCTCCACTTT. This encodes CASSSEPTGRNSPLHF. Full variable domain (rest looked up from reference TRBV5-1 and TRBJ1-6): KAGVTQTPRYLIKTRGQQVTLSCSPISGHRSVSWYQQTPGQGLQFLFEYFSETQRNKGNFPGRFSGRQFSNSRSEMNVSTLELGDSALYLCASSSEPTGRNSPLHFGNGTRLTVT.

The chain joins TRBV5-1 to TRBJ1-5, with D unclear. V was clipped by 0 bases and J by 5 bases, with 6 bases between them. This CDR3 is 13 amino acids long. The germline CDR1 and CDR2 sequences are SGHRS and YFSETQ. For the CDR3, the DNA is TGCGCCAGCAGCTTGGAGGTCGATCAGCCCCAGCATTTT. Translation: CASSLEVDQPQHF.

The chain links TRBV28 to TRBJ1-1; the match to TRBD1 covers 8 bases. Germline V gene lookup returns CDR1 MDHEN and CDR2 SYDVKM. The V and J ends lost 10 bases and 1 base, in that order; junction bases with no gene match: 5. The CDR3 consists of 13 residues. The CDR3 sequence is CATRTGRNTEAFF. DNA of the CDR3: TGTGCCACCCGGACAGGGAGGAACACTGAAGCTTTCTTT.

The chain uses TRBV5-1 and TRBJ1-2; unclear D gene. From germline, CDR1 is SGHRS and CDR2 YFSETQ. V gave up 5 bases and J gave up 3 bases, with 11 bases separating them. This CDR3 is 13 amino acids long. CDR3 amino acids: CASRLGEDYGYTF. The CDR3 DNA is TGCGCCAGCAGACTTGGAGAGGACTATGGCTACACCTTC.